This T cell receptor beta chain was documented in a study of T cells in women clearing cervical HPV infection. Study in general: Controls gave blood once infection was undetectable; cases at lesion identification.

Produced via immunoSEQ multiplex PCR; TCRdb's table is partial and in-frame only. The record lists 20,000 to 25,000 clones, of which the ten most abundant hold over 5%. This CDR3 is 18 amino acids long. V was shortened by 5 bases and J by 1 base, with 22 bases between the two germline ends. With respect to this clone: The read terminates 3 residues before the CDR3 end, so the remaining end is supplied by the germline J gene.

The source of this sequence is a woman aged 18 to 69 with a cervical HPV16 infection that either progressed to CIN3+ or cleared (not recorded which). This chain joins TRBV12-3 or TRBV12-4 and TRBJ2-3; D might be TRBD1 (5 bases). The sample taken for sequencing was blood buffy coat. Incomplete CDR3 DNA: TGTGCCAGCAGTCCCCACTCCGACATGGGGCAGGGCACAGATACG. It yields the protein CASSPHSDMGQGTDT. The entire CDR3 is CASSPHSDMGQGTDTQYF.